The 2 T cell receptor beta chains below come from one sample, sequenced in a study of shared clonotypes between healthy human individuals. As defined, naive CD8 cells were CD45RO-negative and positively selected for CCR7, with terminally differentiated effector memory CD45RA+ cells excluded. The repertoire was sequenced with immunoSEQ multiplex PCR; TCRdb's copy has only in-frame clones and lacks some. The sample records about 2 million clones, approximately 94% being singletons. The sequencing input was naive CD8+ T cells sorted from blood. These receptors originate from a man aged 18 to 29 in good health.

This sequence joins TRBV5-6 and TRBJ2-1, with 7 bases identical to TRBD2. Germline lookup yields CDR1 SGHDT and CDR2 YYEEEE. The CDR3 extends over 13 amino acids. J was trimmed by 12 bases and V by 2 bases; bases with no gene match: 8. Here the CDR3 reads CASSFGLGDWQFF. CDR3 DNA: TGTGCCAGCAGCTTCGGACTAGGCGATTGGCAGTTCTTC.

The V call is TRBV29-1, the J call TRBJ2-7; 8 bases align to TRBD2. This CDR3 comprises 13 residues. Germline trimming cut 7 bases from V and 2 bases from J; bases unmatched to any gene: 7. Germline V gene lookup returns CDR1 SQVTM and CDR2 ANQGSEA. The CDR3 sequence is CSAGAGATYEQYF. As DNA, the CDR3 is TGCAGCGCCGGAGCGGGAGCTACCTACGAGCAGTACTTC.